Listed here are 31 T cell receptor beta chains from one sample, sequenced in a study of shared clonotypes between healthy human individuals. Generated by immunoSEQ multiplex PCR, the TCRdb table keeps only in-frame clones and is missing some. This sample has 1.5 million to 2.5 million clones, with about 95% found just once. Naive CD8 isolation took CD45RO-negative cells positively selected for CCR7 and excluded terminally differentiated effector memory CD45RA+ cells. Input material: naive CD8+ T cells sorted from blood. Receptor source: a man between 18 and 35 years old in good health.

The rearrangement uses TRBV29-1 and TRBJ1-2, with D unclear. The V and J ends lost 4 bases and 2 bases respectively, with 5 bases between them. Germline CDR1 reads SQVTM; CDR2 reads ANQGSEA. This CDR3 comprises 11 residues. The CDR3 coding sequence is TGCAGCGTTGCCCAGAACTATGGCTACACCTTC. The encoded protein is CSVAQNYGYTF. Drawing the rest from reference TRBV29-1 and TRBJ1-2, the complete variable domain is SAVISQKPSRDICQRGTSLTIQCQVDSQVTMMFWYRQQPGQSLTLIATANQGSEATYESGFVIDKFPISRPNLTFSTLTVSNMSPEDSSIYLCSVAQNYGYTFGSGTRLTVV.

V gene TRBV30 combines with J gene TRBJ2-5; D might be TRBD1 (8 bases). CDR1 GTSNPN and CDR2 SVGIG come from the germline V gene (reference sequence). This CDR3 has 15 amino acids. Trimming shortened V by 2 bases and J by 1 base, and 14 bases separated the two germline ends. CDR3 coding DNA: TGTGCCTGGAGTCAGGGGGCTAGCGGCCAAGAGACCCAGTACTTC. Amino acid sequence: CAWSQGASGQETQYF.

The rearrangement uses TRBV5-1 and TRBJ2-1; TRBD1 matches 9 bases. This CDR3 contains 16 residues. CDR1 and CDR2 (germline): SGHRS, YFSETQ. J lost 1 base, V lost 4 bases, and 6 bases had no gene match. CDR3 protein: CASSLLQGASYNEQFF. CDR3 DNA: TGCGCCAGCAGCCTCCTACAGGGGGCGTCCTACAATGAGCAGTTCTTC. Filled out from reference TRBV5-1 and TRBJ2-1, the complete variable domain reads KAGVTQTPRYLIKTRGQQVTLSCSPISGHRSVSWYQQTPGQGLQFLFEYFSETQRNKGNFPGRFSGRQFSNSRSEMNVSTLELGDSALYLCASSLLQGASYNEQFFGPGTRLTVL.

This chain uses TRBV7-9 with TRBJ2-7; no firm D call. Germline CDR1 SEHNR, CDR2 FQNEAQ (reference sequence). Trimming removed 5 bases from V and 6 bases from J, with 8 bases in between. This CDR3 has 11 residues. CDR3 protein: CASSNPSEQYF. CDR3 in DNA: TGTGCCAGCAGCAACCCATCCGAGCAGTACTTC.

V is TRBV5-1 and J is TRBJ1-1; D might be TRBD1 (5 bases). This CDR3 contains 12 residues. Germline CDR1 reads SGHRS; CDR2 reads YFSETQ. Trimming stripped 2 bases from V and 8 bases from J, with 10 bases between. This CDR3 reads CASSFDGTEAFF. The DNA for the CDR3 is TGCGCCAGCAGCTTCGACGGGACCGAAGCTTTCTTT.

The genes are TRBV11-2 and TRBJ1-1, with D unresolved. V lost 1 base and J lost 0, with 9 bases in between. Per the germline V gene, CDR1 is SGHAT and CDR2 is FQNNGV. The CDR3 totals 15 residues. In nucleotides, the CDR3 is TGTGCCAGCAGCTTAGCCGGACGGCTGAACACTGAAGCTTTCTTT. Residues: CASSLAGRLNTEAFF.

This chain uses TRBV5-6 with TRBJ2-1; the D is unclear. V was trimmed by 0 bases and J by 4 bases, leaving 11 bases between them. Per the germline V gene, CDR1 is SGHDT and CDR2 is YYEEEE. This CDR3 is 15 amino acids long. DNA for the CDR3: TGTGCCAGCAGCTTGGACCACATAGGATACAATGAGCAGTTCTTC. Translated: CASSLDHIGYNEQFF.

This clone was seen a handful of times. The chain couples TRBV6-1 to TRBJ1-1, with D possibly TRBD1 on 5 matching bases. Trimming pared 2 bases from V and 1 base from J, leaving 11 bases between. CDR1 is MNHNS, CDR2 SASEGT, per germline. This CDR3 comprises 15 residues. In DNA, the CDR3 is TGTGCCAGCAGTGAAATGGGACGGGAGAACACTGAAGCTTTCTTT. The encoded protein is CASSEMGRENTEAFF.

This chain joins TRBV27 and TRBJ2-1; TRBD2 matches at 9 bases. The V segment lost 5 bases and the J segment 6 bases; nucleotides outside the gene matches: 11. Per germline, CDR1 MNHEY and CDR2 SMNVEV (reference sequence). There are 16 residues in the CDR3. This CDR3 is CASSRGAGGPTNEQFF. The CDR3, as DNA: TGTGCCAGCAGTCGGGGGGCGGGAGGGCCCACCAATGAGCAGTTCTTC.

Only one count was recorded for this clone. The rearrangement links TRBV27 to TRBJ2-5; 8 nucleotides line up with TRBD2. The V gene's germline CDR1 is MNHEY and CDR2 SMNVEV (reference sequence). The length of the CDR3 is 15 residues. With V trimmed by 2 bases and J by 0 bases, 2 bases remained unmatched. The CDR3 DNA follows: TGTGCCAGCAGTTTAGACGGGGGGGACCAAGAGACCCAGTACTTC. Protein: CASSLDGGDQETQYF.

The chain employs TRBV19 and TRBJ2-7; D is possibly TRBD1 or TRBD2 (5 bases each). CDR1 and CDR2 from the germline V gene are LNHDA and SQIVND (reference sequence). Trimming removed 5 bases from V and 6 bases from J, with 20 bases in between. The CDR3 runs to 15 residues. Here the CDR3 reads CASSDPPGPGAEQYF. CDR3 DNA sequence: TGTGCCAGTAGTGACCCCCCGGGACCTGGGGCCGAGCAGTACTTC.

The chain couples TRBV7-9 to TRBJ1-1, with D tentatively TRBD1 (5 bases). V lost 1 base and J 6 bases, leaving 12 bases between the germline ends. The germline CDR1 and CDR2 sequences are SEHNR and FQNEAQ (reference sequence). The CDR3 loop spans 14 amino acids. DNA for the CDR3: TGTGCCAGCAGCTTAGGGGGGGAGCTGGCTGAAGCTTTCTTT. Its translation is CASSLGGELAEAFF.

This chain links TRBV7-9 with TRBJ2-1; D is possibly TRBD2 (5 bases). CDR3 length equals 13 residues. Trimming pared 5 bases from V and 9 bases from J, leaving 14 bases between. Germline-derived CDR1 and CDR2 are SEHNR and FQNEAQ (reference sequence). Here the CDR3 reads CASSIPSTSEQFF. The CDR3 nucleotides are TGTGCCAGCAGCATCCCTAGCACAAGTGAGCAGTTCTTC.

The rearrangement links TRBV7-9 to TRBJ2-3; D is possibly TRBD1 (6 bases). The V gene lost 1 base and the J gene lost 5 bases, with 10 bases spanning the gap. CDR3 length: 14 residues. Germline loops: CDR1 SEHNR, CDR2 FQNEAQ (reference sequence). The CDR3 reads CASSLGQGIDTQYF. The DNA for the CDR3 is TGTGCCAGCAGCTTAGGGCAGGGGATAGATACGCAGTATTTT.

This chain joins TRBV6-5 and TRBJ2-4; D call uncertain. V gave up 0 bases and J gave up 14 bases, with 11 bases separating them. The CDR3 contains 12 residues. Looked up from germline, CDR1 is MNHEY and CDR2 is SVGAGI. CDR3 loop: CASSYSDGEEYF. In DNA form, the CDR3 reads TGTGCCAGCAGTTACTCGGACGGTGAGGAGTACTTC.

Points on this clone: Other DNA sequences in the sample encode the same CDR3. The rearrangement joins TRBV11-2 to TRBJ2-7; no firm D call. The CDR3 sequence is 12 residues long. The V gene's germline CDR1 is SGHAT and CDR2 FQNNGV. V was shortened by 3 bases and J by 0 bases, with 3 bases between the two germline ends. CDR3 sequence reads: CASSLDSYEQYF. The CDR3 DNA is TGTGCCAGCAGCTTGGACTCCTACGAGCAGTACTTC.

This CDR3 is CASSLAGTSGENEQFF. The CDR3 DNA sequence: TGTGCCAGCAGCTTAGCCGGGACTAGCGGGGAAAATGAGCAGTTCTTC. The chain employs TRBV7-6 and TRBJ2-1; TRBD2 matches at 13 bases. After removal of 0 bases from V and 7 bases from J, the junction contained 3 bases not matched to a gene. The length of the CDR3 is 16 residues. Germline V gene sequence: CDR1 SGHVS, CDR2 FNYEAQ.

The chain carries TRBV19 and TRBJ1-1; D call uncertain. Trimming pared 1 base from V and 1 base from J, leaving 19 bases between. The V gene's germline CDR1 is LNHDA and CDR2 SQIVND (reference sequence). The CDR3 has 18 residues. The CDR3 DNA follows: TGTGCCAGTAGTATAGTTTGGCAGGCAGGATATAGGAACACTGAAGCTTTCTTT. Protein: CASSIVWQAGYRNTEAFF.

This chain uses TRBV5-1 with TRBJ2-1, with D perhaps TRBD1 or TRBD2 (5 bases each). CDR1 and CDR2 from the germline V gene are SGHRS and YFSETQ. The germline V and J ends were trimmed by 4 bases and 2 bases, with 10 bases remaining between them. This CDR3 is built from 14 residues. CDR3 amino acids: CASSGTYTYNEQFF. The CDR3 coding sequence is TGCGCCAGCAGCGGGACGTATACCTACAATGAGCAGTTCTTC. Complete variable domain (other parts from reference TRBV5-1 and TRBJ2-1): KAGVTQTPRYLIKTRGQQVTLSCSPISGHRSVSWYQQTPGQGLQFLFEYFSETQRNKGNFPGRFSGRQFSNSRSEMNVSTLELGDSALYLCASSGTYTYNEQFFGPGTRLTVL.

This sequence joins TRBV5-4 and TRBJ1-6, with D perhaps TRBD1 (5 bases). V lost 5 bases and J 15 bases, leaving 18 bases between the germline ends. Per germline, CDR1 SGHNT and CDR2 YYREEE (reference sequence). CDR3 length: 13 residues. The CDR3 spells CASSALGGDLLHF. In nucleotides, the CDR3 is TGTGCCAGCAGTGCCCTGGGGGGGGATCTCCTCCACTTT.

Of note for this clone: At one end, the junction sequence differs from germline, possibly due to a read error. This rearrangement joins TRBV29-1 to TRBJ2-3; D is uncertain. The CDR3 covers 10 residues. Germline V lookup: CDR1 SQVTM, CDR2 ANQGSEA. The CDR3 loop is CSVEDVVRHF. The DNA of the CDR3 is TGCAGCGTTGAAGATGTGGTAAGACATTTT.

The rearrangement uses TRBV10-3 and TRBJ2-6; weak D call: TRBD1 (6 bases). The length of the CDR3 is 15 residues. With 6 bases removed from V and 0 bases from J, the gap between germline ends came to 9 bases. CDR1 and CDR2 (germline): ENHRY, SYGVKD. CDR3: CAISEQGSGANVLTF. As DNA, the CDR3 is TGTGCCATCAGCGAACAGGGCTCTGGGGCCAACGTCCTGACTTTC.

The genes are TRBV2 and TRBJ2-1; TRBD1 matches at 8 bases. V was clipped by 1 base and J by 5 bases; unmatched bases: 4. The germline V gene has CDR1 SNHLY and CDR2 FYNNEI. This CDR3 has 15 residues. This CDR3 is CASSEGQGKDNEQFF. CDR3 in DNA: TGTGCCAGCAGTGAAGGACAGGGGAAAGACAATGAGCAGTTCTTC.

The chain couples TRBV4-1 to TRBJ1-4, with D maybe TRBD1 (6 bases). V gave up 4 bases and J gave up 6 bases, with 18 bases separating them. Germline-derived CDR1 and CDR2 are MGHRA and YSYEKL. The CDR3 is made up of 16 amino acids. The DNA of the CDR3 is TGCGCCAGCAGCCCCAAGGGGGAGGCAGGGTATGAAAAACTGTTTTTT. This encodes CASSPKGEAGYEKLFF.

This chain links TRBV6-1 with TRBJ2-3; the D gene is possibly TRBD1 (5 bases). V was cut by 3 bases and J by 0 bases, with 10 bases left in between. Germline values: CDR1 MNHNS, CDR2 SASEGT. The CDR3 loop spans 15 amino acids. The CDR3 bases are TGTGCCAGCAGTGAGTGGGGCAGAAGCACAGATACGCAGTATTTT. As protein: CASSEWGRSTDTQYF.

The chain joins TRBV1 to TRBJ2-7; the D segment call TRBD2 is taken from the table without a DNA check. TRBV1 constitutes a pseudogene. The CDR3 length is 15 residues. Here the CDR3 DNA reads TGCACCAGCAGCCACGGAGGTGCCCATCCCTACGAGCAGTACTTC. It encodes CTSSHGGAHPYEQYF.

The rearrangement joins TRBV4-1 to TRBJ1-1; D not resolved. The V gene's germline CDR1 is MGHRA and CDR2 YSYEKL. Trimming removed 5 bases at V and 4 bases at J, with 11 bases between. This CDR3 is built from 13 residues. The CDR3 bases are TGCGCCAGCAGCACCAGGCAGTTCACTGAAGCTTTCTTT. Amino acid sequence: CASSTRQFTEAFF.

J is TRBJ2-7 and V is TRBV6-5; unclear D gene. The CDR3 is 15 amino acids. CDR1 and CDR2 (germline): MNHEY, SVGAGI. With 4 bases removed from V and 2 bases from J, the gap between germline ends came to 15 bases. CDR3 DNA: TGTGCCAGCAGTTCCTTTCCTGACCGACCCTACGAGCAGTACTTC. Its protein product is CASSSFPDRPYEQYF.

The chain is built from TRBV7-2 and TRBJ1-2; TRBD1 might be the D (5 bases). This CDR3 has 13 amino acids. In germline, CDR1 is SGHTA, CDR2 FQGNSA. The V gene lost 0 bases and the J gene lost 8 bases, with 10 bases spanning the gap. The CDR3 DNA follows: TGTGCCAGCAGCTTAGCGTGGGGGGACGGCTACACCTTC. Protein product: CASSLAWGDGYTF.

The chain is built from TRBV30 and TRBJ1-1; weak D call: TRBD1 (6 bases). Germline CDR1 is GTSNPN and CDR2 is SVGIG (reference sequence). This CDR3 region has 14 residues. V was shortened by 2 bases and J by 6 bases, with 16 bases between the two germline ends. The DNA of the CDR3 is TGTGCCTGGAGTTACGGCAGGGGATCGCCTGAAGCTTTCTTT. Protein product: CAWSYGRGSPEAFF. The complete variable domain, with remaining parts taken from reference TRBV30 and TRBJ1-1, reads SQTIHQWPATLVQPVGSPLSLECTVEGTSNPNLYWYRQAAGRGLQLLFYSVGIGQISSEVPQNLSASRPQDRQFILSSKKLLLSDSGFYLCAWSYGRGSPEAFFGQGTRLTVV.

This rearrangement joins TRBV27 to TRBJ2-5; no firm D call. The ends were cut back, 6 bases at V and 7 bases at J, with 15 bases in the middle. The CDR3 covers 13 residues. CDR1 and CDR2 from the germline V gene are MNHEY and SMNVEV (reference sequence). CDR3 region: CASSLVNSATQYF. The CDR3 DNA reads TGTGCCAGCAGCCTGGTGAATTCGGCGACCCAGTACTTC.